Presented here are 21 T cell receptor beta chains from one specimen sequenced in a study of human T cells and chemical hapten exposure (dated by TCRdb to the early 2020s). The label giving this sample's time point can be read as: patch test 1, 2 weeks after DPC sensitization. In light of the paper, this sample's treatment or condition label describes: therapeutic diphenylcyclopropenone sensitization with weekly scalp DPC. The method behind the library was RACE. TCRdb records NextSeq 500 as the sequencer. TCRdb reworked the public reads: Q25 trimming with fastp, MiXCR clone assembly, productive beta chains retained. Here each entry gathers all rows of one CDR3 protein and keeps the most common genes and DNA. This sample gives under 130,000 distinct CDR3 sequences in total; 9.5% to 12% of them show up just once. Clones ranked in the top ten supply 3.5% of the sample. Sequencing was performed on whole blood, taken in connection with sensitization to the hapten diphenylcyclopropenone (DPC). These receptors were collected from a woman between 40 and 55 years old with alopecia areata. Some clones in this sample may be carry-over from other donors' samples.

This clonotype was seen more than once but under ten times. V gene TRBV10-1 combines with J gene TRBJ1-1; D remains ambiguous. Germline lookup yields CDR1 WNHNN and CDR2 SYGVQD (reference sequence). This CDR3 has 13 residues. The V and J ends lost 2 bases and 4 bases respectively, with 8 bases between them. The CDR3 is CASSERESTEAFF. CDR3 nucleotide sequence: TGCGCCAGCAGTGAGCGGGAGTCCACTGAAGCTTTCTTT.

This chain uses TRBV6-5 with TRBJ2-1, with TRBD2 matching over 12 bases. The V gene's germline CDR1 is MNHEY and CDR2 SVGAGI. After removal of 5 bases from V and 7 bases from J, the junction contained 12 bases not matched to a gene. This CDR3 spans 17 amino acids. CDR3 amino acids: CASSTLLAGGPENEQFF. For the CDR3, the DNA is TGTGCCAGCAGTACCCTCCTAGCGGGAGGGCCGGAAAATGAGCAGTTCTTC.

This clonotype was observed at least ten times. V usage is TRBV19 and J usage is TRBJ2-5, with 7 bases identical to TRBD1. The CDR3 has 15 amino acids. Germline CDR1 LNHDA, CDR2 SQIVND (reference sequence). Trimming at V came to 3 bases and at J to 5 bases, leaving 9 bases not matched to a gene. The CDR3 DNA sequence: TGTGCCAGTAGTATTGAGGGGGCCGGGCCGGAGACCCAGTACTTC. Residues: CASSIEGAGPETQYF.

This chain uses TRBV7-9 with TRBJ2-5; a possible D gene is TRBD2 (6 bases). The V end was cut by 4 bases, the J end by 2 bases, with 17 bases between. Germline V lookup: CDR1 SEHNR, CDR2 FQNEAQ (reference sequence). This CDR3 has 16 residues. The CDR3 nucleotides read TGTGCCAGCAGCTGGACTGGAGGGAGGCAACAAGAGACCCAGTACTTC. Translation gives CASSWTGGRQQETQYF.

The chain is built from TRBV7-9 and TRBJ2-1; D not resolved. The CDR3 sequence is 13 residues long. V shed 1 base and J shed 9 bases, with 10 bases lying between them. Germline CDR1 is SEHNR and CDR2 is FQNEAQ (reference sequence). The CDR3 spells CASSLEGSTEQFF. CDR3 DNA sequence: TGTGCCAGCAGCTTAGAGGGTAGCACTGAGCAGTTCTTC.

This clonotype was recorded many times. The CDR3 DNA sequence: TGTGCCAGCAGCTTGCCCCCATTAGGAAACAATGAGCAGTTCTTC. The encoded protein is CASSLPPLGNNEQFF. The V call is TRBV5-4, the J call TRBJ2-1; D is uncertain. Trimming took off 1 base at V and 5 bases at J, with 13 bases between the two ends. This CDR3 is 15 amino acids long. Germline assignment: CDR1 SGHNT and CDR2 YYREEE (reference sequence). Variable domain in full (rest from reference TRBV5-4 and TRBJ2-1): ETGVTQSPTHLIKTRGQQVTLRCSSQSGHNTVSWYQQALGQGPQFIFQYYREEENGRGNFPPRFSGLQFPNYSSELNVNALELDDSALYLCASSLPPLGNNEQFFGPGTRLTVL.

This clonotype was observed a handful of times. This rearrangement joins TRBV29-1 to TRBJ1-2; D not certain. There are 13 residues in the CDR3. Germline V gene data show CDR1 as SQVTM and CDR2 as ANQGSEA. The V and J ends lost 4 bases and 0 bases respectively, with 9 bases between them. This CDR3 is CSVGDPSNYGYTF. For the CDR3, the DNA is TGCAGCGTTGGAGACCCCTCTAACTATGGCTACACCTTC.

The chain has TRBV10-1 and TRBJ1-1; D is possibly TRBD1 (5 bases). Trimming shortened V by 7 bases and J by 8 bases, and 20 bases separated the two germline ends. The CDR3 is 14 amino acids. Germline V CDR1 and CDR2: WNHNN, SYGVQD (reference sequence). In DNA, the CDR3 is TGCGCCAGCATCGCCGAACCGACGACAGCCGAAGCTTTCTTT. This sequence encodes CASIAEPTTAEAFF.

The sample holds a few counts of this clonotype. The CDR3 region is CASSLAEGTPNTGELFF. Written as DNA, the CDR3 is TGTGCCAGCAGCTTAGCGGAAGGGACACCGAACACCGGGGAGCTGTTTTTT. The chain recombines TRBV7-9 with TRBJ2-2; perhaps TRBD1 as D (6 bases). This CDR3 region has 17 residues. From germline, CDR1 is SEHNR and CDR2 FQNEAQ (reference sequence). V was shortened by 0 bases and J by 0 bases, with 11 bases between the two germline ends.

This clonotype was observed many times. The genes are TRBV19 and TRBJ2-1; no definite D call. Germline V gives CDR1 LNHDA, CDR2 SQIVND (reference sequence). This CDR3 is built from 15 residues. Trimming cost V 11 bases and J 2 bases, with 19 bases left between them. The CDR3 DNA sequence: TGTGCCTGGCCGCCGACACGGCTCCCCTACAATGAGCAGTTCTTC. It translates to CAWPPTRLPYNEQFF. The full variable domain, its missing parts supplied by reference TRBV19 and TRBJ2-1, is DGGITQSPKYLFRKEGQNVTLSCEQNLNHDAMYWYRQDPGQGLRLIYYSQIVNDFQKGDIAEGYSVSREKKESFPLTVTSAQKNPTAFYLCAWPPTRLPYNEQFFGPGTRLTVL.

This clonotype was found many times. J is TRBJ1-1 and V is TRBV20-1; D is ambiguous. Germline CDR1 and CDR2: DFQATT and SNEGSKA (reference sequence). The CDR3 is 12 residues long. CDR3: CSPRTQNTEAFF. For the CDR3, the DNA is TGCAGCCCACGCACACAGAACACTGAAGCTTTCTTT.

The genes are TRBV6-2 or TRBV6-3 and TRBJ1-1; no clear D. Germline V lookup: CDR1 MNHEY, CDR2 SVGEGT. The V gene lost 5 bases and the J gene lost 1 base, with 5 bases spanning the gap. This CDR3 comprises 12 residues. The CDR3 region has the DNA TGTGCCAGCAGTCTAAGGAACACTGAAGCTTTCTTT. Translating gives CASSLRNTEAFF.

This clonotype was detected only a few times. This sequence joins TRBV6-2 or TRBV6-3 and TRBJ2-7; 11 bases match TRBD1. This CDR3 spans 15 amino acids. The junction had 7 bases not matched to a gene; V was cut back by 6 bases and J by 3 bases. Germline CDR1 and CDR2: MNHEY and SVGEGT. The CDR3 protein is CASSRAGTGGYEQYF. In DNA form, the CDR3 reads TGTGCCAGCAGCCGGGCCGGGACAGGGGGCTACGAGCAGTACTTC.

The CDR3, as DNA: TGTGCCAGCAGTTACCTCACAGGGCAAGAGACCCAGTACTTC. Protein product: CASSYLTGQETQYF. The chain links TRBV6-2 or TRBV6-3 to TRBJ2-5; possibly TRBD1 for D (6 bases). This CDR3 has 14 amino acids. V was pared by 2 bases and J by 2 bases, with 9 bases between. Germline V lookup: CDR1 MNHEY, CDR2 SVGEGT.

This CDR3 is CASSLVGTLNYGYTF. As DNA, the CDR3 is TGTGCCAGCAGCTTAGTCGGGACACTTAACTATGGCTACACCTTC. The chain uses TRBV5-5 and TRBJ1-2; D may be TRBD1 (6 bases). V was cut by 2 bases and J by 1 base, with 12 bases left in between. CDR1 is SGHKS and CDR2 is YYEKEE in the germline V gene (reference sequence). This CDR3 is built from 15 residues.

This chain connects TRBV18 to TRBJ2-1; maybe TRBD1 (6 bases). Trimming stripped 0 bases from V and 5 bases from J, with 8 bases between. The CDR3 length is 14 residues. Germline loops: CDR1 KGHSH, CDR2 LQKENI. The DNA for the CDR3 is TGTGCCAGCTCACCACCGACAGGAAACAATGAGCAGTTCTTC. Translation gives CASSPPTGNNEQFF.

This clonotype has just a few counts. The DNA of the CDR3 is TGCAGCGTGGCCCAGGGAGGGTCTGAAAAACTGTTTTTT. This codes for CSVAQGGSEKLFF. The J gene is TRBJ1-4, the V gene TRBV29-1; a weak D match, TRBD1 (5 bases). The CDR3 consists of 13 residues. V was clipped by 6 bases and J by 7 bases, with 15 bases between them. Germline V gene lookup returns CDR1 SQVTM and CDR2 ANQGSEA.

This clonotype was seen ten or more times. The chain combines TRBV12-5 with TRBJ1-2; 11 nucleotides agree with TRBD1. The trim removed 7 bases at V and 1 base at J, leaving 5 bases unmatched. The CDR3 has 15 amino acids. Germline loops: CDR1 LGHNT, CDR2 FRNRAP. The CDR3 DNA sequence: TGTGCTAGTGCCGGGGACAGGGGGGATAACTATGGCTACACCTTC. It specifies CASAGDRGDNYGYTF.

A few counts support this clonotype. The chain couples TRBV2 to TRBJ2-7; the match to TRBD1 covers 8 bases. This CDR3 region has 15 residues. The V gene end was trimmed by 9 bases and the J gene end by 3 bases; junction bases not matched to a gene: 13. The germline V gene has CDR1 SNHLY and CDR2 FYNNEI. The DNA for the CDR3 is TGTGCCAGAAGCGACCCAGGGGGCAGAAGCTACGAGCAGTACTTC. Residues: CARSDPGGRSYEQYF.

The chain combines TRBV4-3 with TRBJ2-3, with 10 bases identical to TRBD2. Trimming took 3 bases from V and 1 from J; bases not matched to a gene: 7. The germline gives CDR1 LGHNA, CDR2 YSLEER. The CDR3 totals 17 residues. The DNA for the CDR3 is TGCGCCAGCAGCCAGGGGGGCGGGACTAGCGGCACAGATACGCAGTATTTT. It is translated as CASSQGGGTSGTDTQYF.

This chain uses TRBV15 with TRBJ2-7; TRBD2 aligns across 7 bases. This CDR3 has 14 amino acids. Germline values: CDR1 LNHNV, CDR2 YYDKDF (reference sequence). Trimming took 0 bases from V and 7 from J; bases not matched to a gene: 6. The chain's CDR3 is CATSRDQRGGEQYF. The CDR3 DNA sequence: TGTGCCACCAGCAGAGATCAGCGGGGAGGAGAGCAGTACTTC.